The rows below give T cell receptor beta chains drawn from one sample of a study of spatial heterogeneity in lung cancer. TCRdb used MiXCR to reprocess the 5' RACE reads, holding one entry per CDR3 protein. Found here are about 36,000 distinct CDR3 sequences, 5.2% of them singletons; the top ten hold around 26%. The sequencing here drew on PBMCs, taken at surgery. These receptors all stem from a female donor with early-stage non-small cell lung cancer. The CDR3 runs from the conserved cysteine through the conserved F or W. D genes are given only for firm matches. Clone sizes are given selectively: once, few, many, or a class where the clone is expanded.

V	D	size	J	DNA	CDR3
TRBV5-1	NA	many	TRBJ2-5	TGCGCCAGCAGCTTGGGGGCAGATTTACAGGAGACCCAGTACTTC	CASSLGADLQETQYF
TRBV30	NA	few	TRBJ2-7	TGTGCCTGGGGGACGTTTGACTACGAGCAGTACTTC	CAWGTFDYEQYF
TRBV3-1	NA	many	TRBJ2-3	TGTGCCAGCAGCCAAGGTTTGCAGGGAATATCAGATACGCAGTATTTT	CASSQGLQGISDTQYF
TRBV27	NA	many	TRBJ2-2	TGTGCCAGCACTTCGGTAGGGACGGAGGACGCGGAGAACACCGGGGAGCTGTTTTTT	CASTSVGTEDAENTGELFF
TRBV28	NA	many	TRBJ1-3	TGTGCCCACCGGGACACAAACACCATATATTTT	CAHRDTNTIYF
TRBV6-1	TRBD1	few	TRBJ2-7	TGTGCCAGCACCTCAGGGGGCCCCTACGAGCAGTACTTC	CASTSGGPYEQYF
TRBV5-1	NA	many	TRBJ2-5	TGCGCCAGCAGCTTGGTCGCGGCTAAAGGGGAGACCCAGTACTTC	CASSLVAAKGETQYF
TRBV27	NA	many	TRBJ1-6	TGTGCCACCCTGGGGCAGCTATCCTATAATTCACCCCTCCACTTT	CATLGQLSYNSPLHF
TRBV5-1	NA	many	TRBJ2-7	TGCGCCAGCAGCTACGGCGGTGGGCTAGGAGCCTACGAGCAGTACTTC	CASSYGGGLGAYEQYF
TRBV13	NA	NA	TRBJ2-5	TGTGCCAGCAGTTTACAGTCTAGAGAGACCCAGTACTTC	CASSLQSRETQYF
TRBV2	NA	many	TRBJ1-6	TGTGCCAGCATCCTAGACAGGCCTTCACCCCTCCACTTT	CASILDRPSPLHF
TRBV2	NA	many	TRBJ2-7	TGTGCCAGCAACAGCAGCCCCTACGAGCAGTACTTC	CASNSSPYEQYF
TRBV7-9	NA	few	TRBJ1-4	TGTGCCAGCAGCTTAGGAAGGGGTGGCACTAATGAAAAACTGTTTTTT	CASSLGRGGTNEKLFF
TRBV2	NA	many	TRBJ1-5	TGTGCCAGCAGTGATATGAGCAGGGAGCCCCAGCATTTT	CASSDMSREPQHF
TRBV7-8	NA	NA	TRBJ1-3	TGTGCCAGCAGCCCGGGCCGAGGGCGTTCTGGAAACACCATATATTTT	CASSPGRGRSGNTIYF
TRBV3-1	NA	many	TRBJ1-3	TGTGCCAGCAGCCAAGTGCCTGGAAACACCATATATTTT	CASSQVPGNTIYF
TRBV21-1	NA	many	TRBJ1-1	TGTGCCAGCAGCGAACCAGACAGGGGCTCTGAAGCTTTCTTT	CASSEPDRGSEAFF
TRBV5-1	TRBD1	many	TRBJ2-5	TGCGCCAGCAGCTCGACAGGGGGCGCAGAGACCCAGTACTTC	CASSSTGGAETQYF
TRBV5-1	NA	many	TRBJ2-1	TGCGCCAGCAGCTTGGGGTACGGACCTTACAATGAGCAGTTCTTC	CASSLGYGPYNEQFF
TRBV6-6	NA	NA	TRBJ2-1	TGTGCCAGCAGTCCACCCGGGACTCCCTACAATGAGCAGTTCTTC	CASSPPGTPYNEQFF
TRBV5-6	NA	many	TRBJ1-3	TGTGCCAGCAGCTTGGACGTACTTGGCACCATATATTTT	CASSLDVLGTIYF
TRBV20-1	NA	many	TRBJ2-7	TGCAGTGCTCGCCCGTACCCCGGCGAGCAGTACTTC	CSARPYPGEQYF
TRBV9	NA	many	TRBJ2-3	TGTGCCAGCAGCGTAGGTTTAGCGGCGGATACGCAGTATTTT	CASSVGLAADTQYF
TRBV9	TRBD2	NA	TRBJ2-5	TGTGCCAGCAGTCCTACTAGCGGGCCAGAGACCCAGTACTTC	CASSPTSGPETQYF
TRBV12-3/TRBV12-4	NA	many	TRBJ2-1	TGTGCCAGCAGTCCGGAGCGGGTCGTGTCCTACAATGAGCAGTTCTTC	CASSPERVVSYNEQFF
TRBV5-1	NA	few	TRBJ2-1	TGCGCCAGCAGCTTGGAATGGTCCGTCAATGAGCAGTTCTTC	CASSLEWSVNEQFF
TRBV7-6	NA	many	TRBJ1-4	TGTGCCAGCAGCCCTATCCGGGGACCGCTTAATGAAAAACTGTTTTTT	CASSPIRGPLNEKLFF
TRBV11-2	TRBD2	many	TRBJ2-7	TGTGCCAGCAGCTTATCGGCTAGCGGCGAGCAGTACTTC	CASSLSASGEQYF
TRBV5-4	TRBD1	many	TRBJ2-1	TGTGCCAGCAGCTTGGAGGGGGCTAGAGCAAATGAGCAGTTCTTC	CASSLEGARANEQFF
TRBV9	TRBD2	many	TRBJ2-1	TGTGCCAGCAGCAGCCGGACTAGCGGGGGGTCCTACAATGAGCAGTTCTTC	CASSSRTSGGSYNEQFF
TRBV5-1	TRBD2	few	TRBJ2-3	TGCGCCAGCAGCGAAGGACTAGCGACAGATACGCAGTATTTT	CASSEGLATDTQYF
TRBV28	NA	many	TRBJ1-6	TGTGCCAGCAGGGACGGGATTTCACCCCTCCACTTT	CASRDGISPLHF
TRBV28	TRBD1	few	TRBJ2-7	TGTGCCAGCAGCGATATTGGGACAGATTCCTACGAGCAGTACTTC	CASSDIGTDSYEQYF
TRBV27	TRBD2	few	TRBJ2-1	TGTGCCAGCTATAGAGCGGGAGACAATGAGCAGTTCTTC	CASYRAGDNEQFF
TRBV18	TRBD2	many	TRBJ2-7	TGTGCCAGCTCAGCCCGGGGAGCGGGGGCCCGCTACGAGCAGTACTTC	CASSARGAGARYEQYF
TRBV12-3/TRBV12-4	NA	many	TRBJ2-3	TGTGCCAGCAGTGCCCGGCCGCTTCGGGCAGATACGCAGTATTTT	CASSARPLRADTQYF
TRBV7-7	NA	few	TRBJ2-5	TGTGCTAGCAGCTCGACTGGGGGCGCTCAAGAGACCCAGTACTTC	CASSSTGGAQETQYF
TRBV5-1	NA	many	TRBJ2-7	TGCGCCAGCAGCATTGGACAGCCCTCCTACGAGCAGTACTTC	CASSIGQPSYEQYF
TRBV20-1	TRBD2	many	TRBJ2-1	TGCAGTGCTAGTACCGTCCTAGCGGGAGAGAGTGAGCAGTTCTTC	CSASTVLAGESEQFF
TRBV3-1	NA	many	TRBJ1-1	TGTGCCAGCAGCCAAGCCCCAGCGAACACTGAAGCTTTCTTT	CASSQAPANTEAFF
TRBV4-2	TRBD1	NA	TRBJ2-7	TGTGCCAGCAGCCAAGATGCAGGGGGCTTCTACGAGCAGTACTTC	CASSQDAGGFYEQYF
TRBV3-1	NA	NA	TRBJ2-2	TGTGCCAGCAGTATGGATCACACCGGGGAGCTGTTTTTT	CASSMDHTGELFF
TRBV7-6	TRBD2	NA	TRBJ2-1	TGTGCCAGCAGCTCGGCCAGACTAGCGGAGCCCTACAATGAGCAGTTCTTC	CASSSARLAEPYNEQFF
TRBV20-1	NA	many	TRBJ2-5	TGCAGTGCTACAAGGTCGAGCGGAACACAAGAGACCCAGTACTTC	CSATRSSGTQETQYF
TRBV5-1	NA	many	TRBJ2-3	TGCGCCAGCAGCTTAGGGGACGGTACAGATACGCAGTATTTT	CASSLGDGTDTQYF
TRBV5-1	TRBD2	few	TRBJ2-2	TGCGCCAGCAGCTTGCTACTAGCGGGAGCGAACACCGGGGAGCTGTTTTTT	CASSLLLAGANTGELFF
TRBV11-2	TRBD2	few	TRBJ2-7	TGTGCCAGCAGCCGCGGAGGCGGGAGGAACTACGAGCAGTACTTC	CASSRGGGRNYEQYF
TRBV29-1	NA	few	TRBJ1-1	TGCAGCGTTGATTACGGGGCAAGGGGAGTTGAAGCTTTCTTT	CSVDYGARGVEAFF
TRBV4-1	NA	many	TRBJ1-1	TGCGCCAGCAGCCAAGATGAGGAGCTTGAAGCTTTCTTT	CASSQDEELEAFF
TRBV7-9	TRBD2	few	TRBJ2-1	TGTGCCAGCAGCTCACTACTAGCGGGCTCCTACAATGAGCAGTTCTTC	CASSSLLAGSYNEQFF
TRBV6-1	NA	NA	TRBJ1-5	TGTGCCAGCAGTGAAGGGAGAAATGGCAATCAGCCCCAGCATTTT	CASSEGRNGNQPQHF
TRBV9	NA	NA	TRBJ2-2	TGTGCCAGCAGCGCATTGACCCCGCGCACCGGGGAGCTGTTTTTT	CASSALTPRTGELFF
TRBV5-1	TRBD1	NA	TRBJ2-1	TGCGCCAGCAGCCGGGTCCCCGGGGACAGGGGTCACAATGAGCAGTTCTTC	CASSRVPGDRGHNEQFF
TRBV4-1	TRBD1	few	TRBJ2-3	TGCGCCAGCAGCCAAGTGCCGGGACAGGGGGCCGTAGATACGCAGTATTTT	CASSQVPGQGAVDTQYF
TRBV19	NA	many	TRBJ1-5	TGTGCCAGTAGTCGTAGGCTTCTAAATCAGCCCCAGCATTTT	CASSRRLLNQPQHF
TRBV2	NA	few	TRBJ2-3	TGTGCCAGCAGCTGGACATCTCCCACAGATACGCAGTATTTT	CASSWTSPTDTQYF
TRBV6-2/TRBV6-3	NA	many	TRBJ2-5	TGTGCCAGCCGCGCCGTCGGGGTCCAAGAGACCCAGTACTTC	CASRAVGVQETQYF